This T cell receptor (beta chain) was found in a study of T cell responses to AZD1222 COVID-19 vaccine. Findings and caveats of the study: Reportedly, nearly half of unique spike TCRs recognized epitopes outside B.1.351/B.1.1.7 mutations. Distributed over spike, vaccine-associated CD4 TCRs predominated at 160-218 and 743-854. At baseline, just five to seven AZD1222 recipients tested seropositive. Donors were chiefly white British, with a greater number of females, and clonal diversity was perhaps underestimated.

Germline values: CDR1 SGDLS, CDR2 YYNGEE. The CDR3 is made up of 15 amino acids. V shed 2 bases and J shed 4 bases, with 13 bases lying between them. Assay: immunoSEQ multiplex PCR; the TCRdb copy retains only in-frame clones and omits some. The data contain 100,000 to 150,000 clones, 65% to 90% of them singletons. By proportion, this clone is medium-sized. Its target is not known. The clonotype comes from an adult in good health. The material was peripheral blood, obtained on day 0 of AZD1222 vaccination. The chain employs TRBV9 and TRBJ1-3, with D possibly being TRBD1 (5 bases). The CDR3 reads CASSVEGNPGNTIYF. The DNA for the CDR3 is TGTGCCAGCAGCGTGGAGGGGAACCCGGGAAACACCATATATTTT.